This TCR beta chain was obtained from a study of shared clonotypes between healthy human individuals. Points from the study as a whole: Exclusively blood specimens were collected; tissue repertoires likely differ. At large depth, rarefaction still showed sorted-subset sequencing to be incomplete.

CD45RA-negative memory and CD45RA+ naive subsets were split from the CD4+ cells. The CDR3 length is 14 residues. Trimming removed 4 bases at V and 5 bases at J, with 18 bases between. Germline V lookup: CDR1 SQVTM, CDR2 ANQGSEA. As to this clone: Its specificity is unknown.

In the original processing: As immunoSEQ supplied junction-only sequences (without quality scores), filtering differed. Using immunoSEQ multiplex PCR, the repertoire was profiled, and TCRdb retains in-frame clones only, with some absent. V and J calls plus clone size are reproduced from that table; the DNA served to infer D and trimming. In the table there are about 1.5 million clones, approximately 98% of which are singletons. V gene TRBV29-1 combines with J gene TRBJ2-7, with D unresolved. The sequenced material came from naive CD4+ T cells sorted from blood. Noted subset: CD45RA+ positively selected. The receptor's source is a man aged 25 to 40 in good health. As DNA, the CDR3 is TGCAGCGTTGCCCTCGACCGACGGGCCAACGAGCAGTACTTC. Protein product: CSVALDRRANEQYF.